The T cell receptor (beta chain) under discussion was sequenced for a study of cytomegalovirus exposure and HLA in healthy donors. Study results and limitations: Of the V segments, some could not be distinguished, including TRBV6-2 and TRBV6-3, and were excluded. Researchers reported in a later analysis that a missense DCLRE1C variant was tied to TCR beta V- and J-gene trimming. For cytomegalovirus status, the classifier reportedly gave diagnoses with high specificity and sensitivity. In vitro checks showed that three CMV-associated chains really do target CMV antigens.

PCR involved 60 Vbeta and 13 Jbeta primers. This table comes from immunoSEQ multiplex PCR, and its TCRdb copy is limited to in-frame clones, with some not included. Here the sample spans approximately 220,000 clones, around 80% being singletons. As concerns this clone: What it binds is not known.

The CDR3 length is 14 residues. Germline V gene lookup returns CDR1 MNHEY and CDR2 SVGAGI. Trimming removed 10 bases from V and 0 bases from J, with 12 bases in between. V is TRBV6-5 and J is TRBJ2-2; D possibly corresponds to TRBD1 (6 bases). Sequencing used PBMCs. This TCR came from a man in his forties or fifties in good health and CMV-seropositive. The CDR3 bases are TGTGCCACCCGGCGGACAGCGAACACCGGGGAGCTGTTTTTT. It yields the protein CATRRTANTGELFF.